The rows below give T cell receptor beta chains drawn from one sample of a study of a mutant IDH1 vaccine in newly diagnosed glioma. Their antigens are not known. Measured with immunoSEQ multiplex PCR; TCRdb has only the in-frame clones, and not every one. The table lists approximately 61,000 clones, around 84% of them singletons. The sample was PBMCs, taken from a glioma patient whose treatment included an IDH1 peptide vaccine. These receptors all come from a woman aged 45-59 years with glioma. CDR3s include the opening cysteine and the closing phenylalanine or tryptophan. Fields, in order: V gene, CDR3 protein.

V: TRBV13; CDR3: CASSFWVVGSPLHF
V: TRBV5-1; CDR3: CASSLGDTQYF
V: TRBV7-9; CDR3: CASSWGMEWGGYTF
V: TRBV7-9; CDR3: CASSPQQGGEQYF
V: TRBV20-1; CDR3: CSANPEEAFF
V: TRBV2; CDR3: CASSDNNYGGKADTQYF
V: TRBV4-2; CDR3: CASSQDLYLSGGAYNEQFF
V: TRBV7-9; CDR3: CASSLSGTGFGGANVLTF
V: TRBV25-1; CDR3: CASSPGTASSYNSPLHF
V: TRBV28; CDR3: CASSYLAGARDTGELFF
V: TRBV6-1; CDR3: CASGRGRGNTDTQYF
V: TRBV4-1; CDR3: CASSLEGGREQFF
V: TRBV4-1; CDR3: CASSHGTAVGVEAFF
V: TRBV7-3; CDR3: CASSLTEGSSTNEKLFF
V: TRBV6-1; CDR3: CASRERGETRGYTF
V: TRBV9; CDR3: CASSVRGDDYNEQFF
V: TRBV6-5; CDR3: CASSYSSGSEETQYF
V: TRBV5-1; CDR3: CASSLELTPGGYTF
V: TRBV6-6; CDR3: CASSYSGQGSGNTIYF
V: TRBV7-2; CDR3: CASSSRGLGRLDTQYF
V: TRBV13; CDR3: CASSTGQSDQYF
V: TRBV11-2; CDR3: CASSKTSGGNYEQYF
V: TRBV2; CDR3: CASSEVPGGISPLHF
V: TRBV10-2; CDR3: CASEGQMNTGELFF
V: TRBV27; CDR3: CASSLSVPGRETQYF
V: TRBV6-6; CDR3: CASSYPDSTYEQYF
V: TRBV7-2; CDR3: CASSFDYSPYYEQYF
V: TRBV5-1; CDR3: CASSPDSREKLFF
V: TRBV5-1; CDR3: CASSDSGSPTHGNTIYF
V: TRBV18; CDR3: CASSPLQGLTYEQYF
V: TRBV10-3; CDR3: CAISEGGGGYTF
V: TRBV27; CDR3: CASSTGGGTYNEQFF
V: TRBV11-3; CDR3: CASSRDFTGELFF
V: TRBV4-2; CDR3: CASSQPQGAAGYTF
V: TRBV5-6; CDR3: CASSPYTAKETQYF
V: TRBV19; CDR3: CASGSRAGTDTQYF
V: TRBV7-2; CDR3: CASSQRGSAYRPYEQYF
V: TRBV29-1; CDR3: CSVDSNRALGAEAFF
V: TRBV5-8; CDR3: CASSLGGANTGELFF
V: TRBV27; CDR3: CASSFLGGQGVSNSPLHF
V: TRBV7-2; CDR3: CASSFGTGNYEQYF
V: TRBV5-1; CDR3: CASSPSGNEKLFF
V: TRBV7-9; CDR3: CASSPIPEGRNGYTF
V: TRBV7-2; CDR3: CASSLSFGSGGGTEAFF
V: TRBV10-1; CDR3: CASSESRPSGVNEQFF
V: TRBV29-1; CDR3: CSVAQGAEAFF
V: TRBV6-5; CDR3: CASSLQGVGEQYF
V: TRBV7-6; CDR3: CASSQQGGGYGYTF
V: TRBV30; CDR3: CAWSTGRESNQPQHF
V: TRBV29-1; CDR3: CSGTVGFSSYEQYF
V: TRBV18; CDR3: CASCREVVFAEAFF
V: TRBV27; CDR3: CASSWTGGTDTQYF
V: TRBV19; CDR3: CASSLRDSTYEQYF
V: TRBV7-2; CDR3: CASSPQTGGGETQYF
V: TRBV7-6; CDR3: CASSLAGAGELFF